Sequencing of this T cell receptor beta chain was carried out in a study of PD-L1 blockade in urothelial cancer. TCRdb keeps only in-frame clones here, not all; method: immunoSEQ multiplex PCR. The sample shows roughly 120,000 clones, roughly 84% of them seen only once. Documented time point: pretreatment peripheral blood. V dropped 5 bases and J dropped 7 bases, with 21 bases sitting between them. Per germline, CDR1 SGHVS and CDR2 FQNEAQ. The CDR3 is 15 residues long. Here the sequenced sample was PBMCs, taken around atezolizumab (anti-PD-L1) treatment. The chain combines TRBV7-8 with TRBJ2-7; possibly TRBD2 for D (5 bases). The source of this sequence is a man aged 45 to 65 with urothelial cancer. CDR3 sequence: CASSPLGGGKREQYF. In DNA, the CDR3 is TGTGCCAGCAGCCCCTTGGGTGGAGGCAAGAGAGAGCAGTACTTC.